The source of this TCR beta chain is a study of blood T cell repertoires in COVID-19. At the level of the study: The analysed material was cDNA or gDNA that came from T cells, B-cell-depleted T cells, or PBMCs.

The assay was immunoSEQ multiplex PCR, and TCRdb's table has in-frame clones only and misses some. There are just over 300,000 clones in the sample; about nine tenths occur only once, and about 4.2% lies in the top ten. Allocation to cohorts depended on clinical history reported by the participants. In germline, CDR1 is LNHDA, CDR2 SQIVND (reference sequence). V gave up 4 bases and J gave up 2 bases; unmatched junction bases: 10. This CDR3 contains 16 residues. The source material was PBMCs or T cells enriched from blood (not recorded which). The clonotype was recovered from a man younger than 40 who had recovered from COVID-19. The rearrangement uses TRBV19 and TRBJ1-1; 7 positions agree with TRBD1. The CDR3, as DNA: TGTGCCAGTAGTAGGGGGACAGCTCTGATTAACACTGAAGCTTTCTTT. This gives the protein CASSRGTALINTEAFF.